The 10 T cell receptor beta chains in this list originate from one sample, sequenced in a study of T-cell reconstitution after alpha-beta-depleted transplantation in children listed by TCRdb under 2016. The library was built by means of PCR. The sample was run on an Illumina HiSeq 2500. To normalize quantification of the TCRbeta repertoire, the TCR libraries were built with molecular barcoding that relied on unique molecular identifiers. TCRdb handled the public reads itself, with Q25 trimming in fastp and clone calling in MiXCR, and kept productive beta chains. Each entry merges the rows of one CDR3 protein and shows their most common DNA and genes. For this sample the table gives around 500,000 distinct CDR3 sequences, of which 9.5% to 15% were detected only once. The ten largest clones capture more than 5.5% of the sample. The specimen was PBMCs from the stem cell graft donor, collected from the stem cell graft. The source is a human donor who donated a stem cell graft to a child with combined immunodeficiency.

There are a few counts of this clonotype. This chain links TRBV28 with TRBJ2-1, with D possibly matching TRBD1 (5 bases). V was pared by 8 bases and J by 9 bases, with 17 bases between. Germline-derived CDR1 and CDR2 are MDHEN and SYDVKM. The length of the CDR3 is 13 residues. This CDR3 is CASFEVGPSEQFF. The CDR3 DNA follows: TGTGCCAGCTTCGAGGTGGGGCCTTCTGAGCAGTTCTTC.

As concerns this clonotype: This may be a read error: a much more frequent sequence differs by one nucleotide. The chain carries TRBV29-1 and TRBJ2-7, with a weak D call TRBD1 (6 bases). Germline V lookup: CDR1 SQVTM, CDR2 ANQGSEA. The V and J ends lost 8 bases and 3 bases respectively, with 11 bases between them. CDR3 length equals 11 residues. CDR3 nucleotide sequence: TGCAGCATGGGACAAAACTACGAGCAGTACTTC. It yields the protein CSMGQNYEQYF.

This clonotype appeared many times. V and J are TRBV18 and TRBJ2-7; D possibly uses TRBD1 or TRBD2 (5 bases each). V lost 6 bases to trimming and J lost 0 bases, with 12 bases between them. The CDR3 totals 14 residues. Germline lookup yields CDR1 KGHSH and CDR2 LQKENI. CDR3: CASSPRDGSYEQYF. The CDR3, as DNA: TGTGCCAGCTCCCCCCGGGACGGCTCCTACGAGCAGTACTTC.

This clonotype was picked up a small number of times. CDR3 sequence reads: CASSPWMGYSTDTQYF. For the CDR3, the DNA is TGCGCCAGCAGCCCATGGATGGGGTATAGCACAGATACGCAGTATTTT. The chain carries TRBV5-1 and TRBJ2-3; D ambiguous. Germline-derived CDR1 and CDR2 are SGHRS and YFSETQ. The CDR3 sequence is 16 residues long. V was cut by 4 bases and J by 0 bases, with 15 bases left in between.

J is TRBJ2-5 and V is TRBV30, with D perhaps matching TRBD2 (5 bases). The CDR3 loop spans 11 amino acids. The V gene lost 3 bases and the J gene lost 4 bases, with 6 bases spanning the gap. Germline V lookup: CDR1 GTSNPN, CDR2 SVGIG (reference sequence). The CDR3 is CAWSAGETQYF. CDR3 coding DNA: TGTGCCTGGAGCGCGGGAGAGACCCAGTACTTC. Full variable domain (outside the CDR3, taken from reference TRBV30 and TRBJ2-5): SQTIHQWPATLVQPVGSPLSLECTVEGTSNPNLYWYRQAAGRGLQLLFYSVGIGQISSEVPQNLSASRPQDRQFILSSKKLLLSDSGFYLCAWSAGETQYFGPGTRLLVL.

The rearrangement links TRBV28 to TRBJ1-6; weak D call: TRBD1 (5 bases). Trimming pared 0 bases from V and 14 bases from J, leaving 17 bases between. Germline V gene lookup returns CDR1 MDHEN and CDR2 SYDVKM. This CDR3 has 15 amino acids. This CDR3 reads CASSLWGDRDKSLHF. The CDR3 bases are TGTGCCAGCAGTTTATGGGGGGACCGCGACAAATCCCTCCACTTT.

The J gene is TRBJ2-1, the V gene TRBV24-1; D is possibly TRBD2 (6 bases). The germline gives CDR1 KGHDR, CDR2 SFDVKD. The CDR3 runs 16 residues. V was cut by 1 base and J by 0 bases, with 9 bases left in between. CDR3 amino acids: CATSDLLASSYNEQFF. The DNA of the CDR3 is TGTGCCACCAGTGATTTACTAGCTAGCTCCTACAATGAGCAGTTCTTC.

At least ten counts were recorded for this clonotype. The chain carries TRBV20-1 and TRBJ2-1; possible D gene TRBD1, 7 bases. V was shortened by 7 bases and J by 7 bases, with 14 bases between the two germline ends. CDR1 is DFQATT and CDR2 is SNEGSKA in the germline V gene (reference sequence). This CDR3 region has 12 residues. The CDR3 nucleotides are TGCAGTGGCCAGGGGGGCGGTAATGAGCAGTTCTTC. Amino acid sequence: CSGQGGGNEQFF.

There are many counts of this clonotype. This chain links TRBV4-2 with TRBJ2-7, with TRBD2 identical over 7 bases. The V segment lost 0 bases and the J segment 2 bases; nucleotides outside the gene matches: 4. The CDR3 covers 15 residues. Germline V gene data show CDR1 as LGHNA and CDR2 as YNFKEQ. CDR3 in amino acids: CASSQDLGGAYEQYF. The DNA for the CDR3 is TGTGCCAGCAGCCAAGATTTGGGGGGGGCCTACGAGCAGTACTTC.

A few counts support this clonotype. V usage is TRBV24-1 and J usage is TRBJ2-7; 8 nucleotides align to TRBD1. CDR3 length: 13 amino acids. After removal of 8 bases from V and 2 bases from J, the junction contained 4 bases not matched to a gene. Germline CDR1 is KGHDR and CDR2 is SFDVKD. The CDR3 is CATTRDRTYEQYF. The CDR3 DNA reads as TGTGCCACCACCCGGGACAGGACCTACGAGCAGTACTTC.